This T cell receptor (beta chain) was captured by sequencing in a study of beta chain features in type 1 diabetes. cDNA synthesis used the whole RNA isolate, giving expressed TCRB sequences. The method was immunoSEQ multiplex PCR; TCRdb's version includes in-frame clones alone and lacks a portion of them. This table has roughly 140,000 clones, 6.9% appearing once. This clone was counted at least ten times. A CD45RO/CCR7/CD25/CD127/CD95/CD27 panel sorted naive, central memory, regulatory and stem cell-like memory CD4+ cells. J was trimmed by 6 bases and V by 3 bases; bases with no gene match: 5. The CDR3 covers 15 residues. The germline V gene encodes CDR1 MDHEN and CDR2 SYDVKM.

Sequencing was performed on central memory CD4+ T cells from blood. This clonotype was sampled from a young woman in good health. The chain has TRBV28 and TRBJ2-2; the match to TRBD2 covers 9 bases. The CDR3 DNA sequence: TGTGCCAGCAGTTTCAGCGGGAGGATCGCCGGGGAGCTGTTTTTT. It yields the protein CASSFSGRIAGELFF.